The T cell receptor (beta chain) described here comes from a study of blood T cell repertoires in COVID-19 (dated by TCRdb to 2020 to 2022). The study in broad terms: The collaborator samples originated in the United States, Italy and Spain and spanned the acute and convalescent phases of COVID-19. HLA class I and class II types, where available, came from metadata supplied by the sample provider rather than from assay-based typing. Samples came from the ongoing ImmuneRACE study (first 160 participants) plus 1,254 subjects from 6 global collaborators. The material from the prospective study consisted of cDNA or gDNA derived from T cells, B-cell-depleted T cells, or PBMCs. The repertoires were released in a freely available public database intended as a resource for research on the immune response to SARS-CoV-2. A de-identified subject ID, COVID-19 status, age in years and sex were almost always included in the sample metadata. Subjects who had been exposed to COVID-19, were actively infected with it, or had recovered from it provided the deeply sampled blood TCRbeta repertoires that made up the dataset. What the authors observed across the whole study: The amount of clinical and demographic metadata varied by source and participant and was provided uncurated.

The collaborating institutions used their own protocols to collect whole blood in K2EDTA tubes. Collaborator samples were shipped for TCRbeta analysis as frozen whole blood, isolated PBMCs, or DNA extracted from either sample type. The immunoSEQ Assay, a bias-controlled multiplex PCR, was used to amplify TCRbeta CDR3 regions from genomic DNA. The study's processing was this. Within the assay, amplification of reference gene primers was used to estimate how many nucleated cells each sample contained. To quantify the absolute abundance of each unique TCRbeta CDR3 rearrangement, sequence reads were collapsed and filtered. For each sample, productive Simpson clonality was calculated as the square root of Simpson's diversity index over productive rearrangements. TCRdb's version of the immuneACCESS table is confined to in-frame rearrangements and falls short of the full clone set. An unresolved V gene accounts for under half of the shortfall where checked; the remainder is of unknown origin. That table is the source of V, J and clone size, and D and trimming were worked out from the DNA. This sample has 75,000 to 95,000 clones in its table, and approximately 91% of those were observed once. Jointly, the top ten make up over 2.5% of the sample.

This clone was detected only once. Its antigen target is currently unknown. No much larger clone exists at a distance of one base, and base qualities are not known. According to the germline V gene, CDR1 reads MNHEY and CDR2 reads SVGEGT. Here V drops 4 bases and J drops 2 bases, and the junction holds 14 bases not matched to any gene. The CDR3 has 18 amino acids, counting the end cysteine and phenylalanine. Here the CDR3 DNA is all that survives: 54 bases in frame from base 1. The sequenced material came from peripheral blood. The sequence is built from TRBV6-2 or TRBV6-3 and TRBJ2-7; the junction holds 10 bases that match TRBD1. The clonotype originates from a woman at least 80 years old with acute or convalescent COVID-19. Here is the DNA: TGTGCCAGCAGTTTATCCGGGACAGGGGCACCCGGGCCCTACGAGCAGTACTTC. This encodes CASSLSGTGAPGPYEQYF.